The 30 T cell receptor beta chains below come from one sample, sequenced in a study of blood T cell repertoires in COVID-19. TCRdb's copy holds only in-frame clones and misses some; the assay was immunoSEQ multiplex PCR. The repertoire consists of over 30,000 clones, with 80% occurring once and the leading ten covering under 50%. What was sequenced was peripheral blood. All receptors come from a man aged 80 or over with active or convalescent COVID-19.

V is TRBV9 and J is TRBJ2-5, with 8 bases matching TRBD2. J was trimmed by 5 bases and V by 4 bases; bases with no gene match: 13. CDR1 and CDR2 (germline): SGDLS, YYNGEE. This CDR3 region has 16 residues. The CDR3 is CASSPQPGLGGETQYF. The CDR3 region has the DNA TGTGCCAGCAGCCCCCAACCGGGACTAGGAGGGGAGACCCAGTACTTC. Combining the CDR3 with reference TRBV9 and TRBJ2-5 gives the whole variable domain DSGVTQTPKHLITATGQRVTLRCSPRSGDLSVYWYQQSLDQGLQFLIQYYNGEERAKGNILERFSAQQFPDLHSELNLSSLELGDSALYFCASSPQPGLGGETQYFGPGTRLLVL.

V and J are TRBV5-5 and TRBJ1-1; D remains unclear. Trimming pared 2 bases from V and 6 bases from J, leaving 14 bases between. The germline gives CDR1 SGHKS, CDR2 YYEKEE (reference sequence). The CDR3 consists of 14 residues. This chain's CDR3 is CASSLEEARPEAFF. CDR3 DNA: TGTGCCAGCAGCTTAGAGGAAGCGCGTCCTGAAGCTTTCTTT.

The chain combines TRBV9 with TRBJ2-7; 8 bases line up with TRBD1. Unmatched junction bases numbered 2, after V lost 0 bases and J lost 3 bases. Germline-derived CDR1 and CDR2 are SGDLS and YYNGEE. The CDR3 has 14 amino acids. The CDR3 loop reads CASSVATGGYEQYF. CDR3 bases: TGTGCCAGCAGCGTAGCTACAGGGGGCTACGAGCAGTACTTC.

V usage is TRBV19 and J usage is TRBJ1-4; tentatively, D is TRBD1 (5 bases). Germline-derived CDR1 and CDR2 are LNHDA and SQIVND (reference sequence). The V gene lost 7 bases and the J gene lost 2 bases, with 11 bases spanning the gap. This CDR3 has 14 amino acids. CDR3 sequence (DNA): TGTGCCAGTACCAGGGAGGGTACTAATGAAAAACTGTTTTTT. Protein: CASTREGTNEKLFF.

The chain is built from TRBV28 and TRBJ1-2, with TRBD1 matching over 11 bases. Germline CDR1 MDHEN, CDR2 SYDVKM. The CDR3 extends over 16 amino acids. The trim removed 10 bases at V and 1 base at J, leaving 11 bases unmatched. The CDR3 sequence: CAINVGTGGLNYGYTF. The DNA for the CDR3 is TGTGCCATCAATGTTGGGACAGGGGGACTTAACTATGGCTACACCTTC.

The gene calls are TRBV27 and TRBJ1-2, with D perhaps TRBD1 (6 bases). This CDR3 spans 13 amino acids. The germline V and J ends were trimmed by 5 bases and 5 bases, with 12 bases remaining between them. CDR1 and CDR2 (germline): MNHEY, SMNVEV (reference sequence). CDR3 sequence reads: CASSLTGSYGYTF. The CDR3 DNA is TGTGCCAGCAGTCTTACAGGGAGTTATGGCTACACCTTC.

The rearrangement joins TRBV27 to TRBJ1-1, with D perhaps matching TRBD1 (5 bases). Trimming removed 7 bases at V and 0 bases at J, with 12 bases between. The CDR3 runs 14 residues. CDR1 is MNHEY and CDR2 is SMNVEV in the germline V gene (reference sequence). CDR3 loop: CASKAGRMNTEAFF. CDR3 in DNA: TGTGCCAGCAAGGCAGGGCGCATGAACACTGAAGCTTTCTTT.

The V gene is TRBV10-2, the J gene TRBJ2-4, with 7 positions matching TRBD1. The CDR3 contains 15 residues. Trimming took 1 base from V and 2 from J; bases not matched to a gene: 2. CDR1 WSHSY and CDR2 SAAADI come from the germline V gene. The CDR3 is CASSEWDSSKNIQYF. CDR3 nucleotides: TGCGCCAGCAGTGAGTGGGACAGCTCCAAAAACATTCAGTACTTC.

This clone is medium-sized (0.01 to 0.1%) by share. V is TRBV12-5 and J is TRBJ2-3; tentative D call: TRBD2 (5 bases). This CDR3 is 11 amino acids long. Germline V gives CDR1 LGHNT, CDR2 FRNRAP. V gave up 7 bases and J gave up 6 bases, with 8 bases separating them. This chain's CDR3 is CASASGDTQYF. Here the CDR3 DNA reads TGTGCTAGTGCCTCGGGGGATACGCAGTATTTT.

This clone was detected only a few times. The chain recombines TRBV10-3 with TRBJ1-3, with TRBD1 identical over 7 bases. The trim removed 2 bases at V and 2 bases at J, leaving 3 bases unmatched. The CDR3 sequence is 15 residues long. Per the germline V gene, CDR1 is ENHRY and CDR2 is SYGVKD. As DNA, the CDR3 is TGTGCCATCAGTGAGGCGACAGGGCCTGGAAACACCATATATTTT. It specifies CAISEATGPGNTIYF.

The chain recombines TRBV27 with TRBJ2-1; possibly TRBD2 for D (6 bases). V was clipped by 4 bases and J by 7 bases, with 14 bases between them. The CDR3 spans 14 residues. CDR1 is MNHEY and CDR2 is SMNVEV in the germline V gene (reference sequence). The CDR3 coding sequence is TGTGCCAGCAGTTCCACACATCTAGCGAATGAGCAGTTCTTC. It encodes CASSSTHLANEQFF.

The chain employs TRBV6-8 and TRBJ2-2; perhaps TRBD2 as D (7 bases). Trimming left V 7 bases short and J 1 base short, with 22 bases between. Germline lookup yields CDR1 MNHGY and CDR2 SAAAGT. The CDR3 length is 18 residues. This chain's CDR3 is CASTCVGGRDMNTGELFF. In DNA, the CDR3 is TGTGCCAGCACTTGTGTCGGTGGGAGGGACATGAACACCGGGGAGCTGTTTTTT.

The chain uses TRBV9 and TRBJ1-6; D may be TRBD1 (6 bases). V shed 0 bases and J shed 7 bases, with 8 bases lying between them. Germline lookup yields CDR1 SGDLS and CDR2 YYNGEE. The CDR3 loop spans 14 amino acids. CDR3 DNA sequence: TGTGCCAGCAGCGTAGCAGGGGAGAATTCACCCCTCCACTTT. Translation: CASSVAGENSPLHF.

This chain links TRBV7-2 with TRBJ2-1, with 8 bases lining up with TRBD2. The CDR3 covers 14 residues. The trim removed 5 bases at V and 8 bases at J, leaving 8 bases unmatched. Germline CDR1 reads SGHTA; CDR2 reads FQGNSA. The CDR3 DNA sequence: TGTGCCAGCAGCCCTCGGGAGGGCCTTTATGAGCAGTTCTTC. It codes for CASSPREGLYEQFF.

The chain is built from TRBV19 and TRBJ1-1, with TRBD1 as a possible D gene (6 bases). The ends were cut back, 7 bases at V and 0 bases at J, with 21 bases in the middle. The CDR3 covers 17 residues. Germline assignment: CDR1 LNHDA and CDR2 SQIVND (reference sequence). CDR3 nucleotide sequence: TGTGCCAGTACCCCACCCGGACAGCGGGGCATGAACACTGAAGCTTTCTTT. It yields the protein CASTPPGQRGMNTEAFF.

The rearrangement links TRBV24-1 to TRBJ1-2; 7 bases map to TRBD1. V shed 2 bases, J shed 7 bases, and the junction held 3 bases outside the gene matches. Germline CDR1 reads KGHDR; CDR2 reads SFDVKD. CDR3 size: 13 residues. The CDR3 protein is CATSDSRTGGYTF. CDR3 DNA: TGTGCCACCAGTGATTCCCGGACAGGTGGCTACACCTTC.

A single count supports this clone. The chain carries TRBV29-1 and TRBJ2-4; perhaps TRBD1 as D (6 bases). From germline, CDR1 is SQVTM and CDR2 ANQGSEA. Trimming left V 6 bases short and J 2 bases short, with 11 bases between. The CDR3 spans 13 residues. The CDR3 coding sequence is TGCAGCGTAACCGACAGGACCAAAAACATTCAGTACTTC. It is translated as CSVTDRTKNIQYF.

J is TRBJ2-1 and V is TRBV21-1; the table's D call TRBD2 went unverified against the DNA. TRBV21-1 has pseudogene status. The CDR3 totals 18 residues. The CDR3 sequence is CASSKVWLAGSSYNEQFF. The CDR3 DNA reads as TGTGCCAGCAGCAAAGTTTGGCTAGCGGGAAGCTCCTACAATGAGCAGTTCTTC.

The chain combines TRBV9 with TRBJ2-2; TRBD2 is a possible D gene (6 bases). V was trimmed by 0 bases and J by 6 bases, leaving 12 bases between them. The CDR3 is made up of 15 amino acids. Looked up from germline, CDR1 is SGDLS and CDR2 is YYNGEE. CDR3: CASSVVGERAGELFF. In nucleotides, the CDR3 is TGTGCCAGCAGCGTAGTGGGGGAGCGGGCCGGGGAGCTGTTTTTT.

The chain recombines TRBV7-9 with TRBJ2-7; TRBD1 aligns across 7 bases. The CDR3 sequence is 14 residues long. Trimming took 5 bases from V and 5 from J; bases not matched to a gene: 9. In germline, CDR1 is SEHNR, CDR2 FQNEAQ (reference sequence). The CDR3 DNA reads TGTGCCAGCAGCCCGGACAGGTCAGGGAACGAGCAGTACTTC. Protein: CASSPDRSGNEQYF.

This chain joins TRBV14 and TRBJ1-1; a possible D gene is TRBD1 (5 bases). This CDR3 is built from 13 residues. V dropped 4 bases and J dropped 1 base, with 7 bases sitting between them. Germline V gene data show CDR1 as SGHDN and CDR2 as FVKESK. The CDR3 nucleotides are TGTGCCAGCAGCCGCGGGACGAACACTGAAGCTTTCTTT. Translation: CASSRGTNTEAFF.

The chain recombines TRBV5-1 with TRBJ2-2; TRBD1 might be the D (6 bases). The CDR3 runs 15 residues. Trimming shortened V by 2 bases and J by 0 bases, and 8 bases separated the two germline ends. The germline V gene encodes CDR1 SGHRS and CDR2 YFSETQ. The CDR3 loop reads CASSFGTTNTGELFF. CDR3 coding DNA: TGCGCCAGCAGCTTCGGGACAACGAACACCGGGGAGCTGTTTTTT.

J is TRBJ2-7 and V is TRBV7-9; TRBD2 agrees at 9 bases. Germline loops: CDR1 SEHNR, CDR2 FQNEAQ (reference sequence). V lost 5 bases, J lost 3 bases, and 11 bases stayed unmatched. The CDR3 has 16 residues. The CDR3 DNA is TGTGCCAGCAGCCCCTCCCCGTCTAGCGGGGACTACGAGCAGTACTTC. This sequence encodes CASSPSPSSGDYEQYF.

J is TRBJ1-4 and V is TRBV28, with 9 bases lining up with TRBD1. The CDR3 spans 14 residues. Germline CDR1 reads MDHEN; CDR2 reads SYDVKM. V trimming: 3 bases; J trimming: 7 bases; junction bases outside the gene matches: 3. CDR3 bases: TGTGCCAGCAGTTTCGGGACAGGGCGTGAAAAACTGTTTTTT. Protein product: CASSFGTGREKLFF.

The genes are TRBV28 and TRBJ2-1, with 9 nucleotides matching TRBD2. CDR3 length: 15 residues. J lost 7 bases, V lost 6 bases, and 10 bases had no gene match. From germline, CDR1 is MDHEN and CDR2 SYDVKM. The CDR3 loop is CASSNVAGARNEQFF. The CDR3 DNA follows: TGTGCCAGCAGCAATGTAGCGGGGGCCAGAAATGAGCAGTTCTTC.

The chain recombines TRBV11-1 with TRBJ1-1; TRBD1 matches at 9 bases. This CDR3 has 16 amino acids. Germline CDR1 and CDR2: SGHAT and FQDESV (reference sequence). V was clipped by 5 bases and J by 0 bases; unmatched bases: 7. The CDR3 spells CASSAGTGIMNTEAFF. CDR3 in DNA: TGTGCCAGCAGCGCCGGGACAGGGATAATGAACACTGAAGCTTTCTTT.

For the CDR3, the DNA is TGCGCCAGCAGCCAAGATGTGAACTGGCAGGTGAACACTGAAGCTTTCTTT. Translation gives CASSQDVNWQVNTEAFF. V and J are TRBV4-3 and TRBJ1-1; the D is unclear. CDR1 and CDR2 (germline): LGHNA, YSLEER. V lost 0 bases and J lost 0, with 14 bases in between. The CDR3 totals 17 residues.

This sequence joins TRBV7-9 and TRBJ2-3; D remains unclear. This CDR3 contains 14 residues. Germline lookup yields CDR1 SEHNR and CDR2 FQNEAQ (reference sequence). Trimming pared 1 base from V and 1 base from J, leaving 6 bases between. The CDR3 spells CASSLEARTDTQYF. The CDR3, as DNA: TGTGCCAGCAGCTTAGAAGCGCGCACAGATACGCAGTATTTT. The whole variable domain, remainder taken from reference TRBV7-9 and TRBJ2-3, is DTGVSQNPRHKITKRGQNVTFRCDPISEHNRLYWYRQTLGQGPEFLTYFQNEAQLEKSRLLSDRFSAERPKGSFSTLEIQRTEQGDSAMYLCASSLEARTDTQYFGPGTRLTVL.

This clone came up many times. This rearrangement joins TRBV7-8 to TRBJ1-6; D might be TRBD1 (6 bases). The CDR3 is 17 residues long. Germline CDR1 and CDR2: SGHVS and FQNEAQ. The V gene lost 4 bases and the J gene lost 6 bases, with 19 bases spanning the gap. CDR3 protein: CASSWGGQDTSNSPLHF. The CDR3 DNA reads as TGTGCCAGCAGCTGGGGGGGGCAGGACACATCTAATTCACCCCTCCACTTT. Supplemented by reference TRBV7-8 and TRBJ1-6, the full variable domain reads GAGVSQSPRYKVAKRGQDVALRCDPISGHVSLFWYQQALGQGPEFLTYFQNEAQLDKSGLPSDRFFAERPEGSVSTLKIQRTQQEDSAVYLCASSWGGQDTSNSPLHFGNGTRLTVT.

The gene calls are TRBV29-1 and TRBJ2-3; 7 bases agree with TRBD1. Per the germline V gene, CDR1 is SQVTM and CDR2 is ANQGSEA. V lost 6 bases and J lost 0; bases outside the gene matches: 6. The CDR3 is 14 amino acids. The CDR3 protein is CSVQRDRSTDTQYF. CDR3 DNA sequence: TGCAGCGTACAAAGGGACAGAAGCACAGATACGCAGTATTTT.